The following is a TCR beta chain sequence with its context. The repertoire was sequenced with immunoSEQ multiplex PCR; TCRdb's copy has only in-frame clones and lacks some. The sample carries about 130,000 clones, almost 90% recorded once. The data were obtained in a study of PD-1 blockade in mismatch repair-deficient tumors. The wider study: All were previously treated, progressing patients with around eleven mismatch repair-deficient cancer types.

The sequences come from peripheral blood, collected approximately 72 weeks after starting pembrolizumab. The sequence derives from an adult with mismatch repair-deficient cancer.

CDR3 residues: CASSHGSRGHRNEQFF. Written as DNA, the CDR3 is TGTGCCAGTAGCCATGGGTCGCGGGGCCATCGGAATGAGCAGTTCTTC. The chain carries TRBV19 and TRBJ2-1; D is perhaps TRBD2 (6 bases). The germline gives CDR1 LNHDA, CDR2 SQIVND (reference sequence). V was clipped by 6 bases and J by 7 bases, with 22 bases between them. The CDR3 consists of 16 residues.